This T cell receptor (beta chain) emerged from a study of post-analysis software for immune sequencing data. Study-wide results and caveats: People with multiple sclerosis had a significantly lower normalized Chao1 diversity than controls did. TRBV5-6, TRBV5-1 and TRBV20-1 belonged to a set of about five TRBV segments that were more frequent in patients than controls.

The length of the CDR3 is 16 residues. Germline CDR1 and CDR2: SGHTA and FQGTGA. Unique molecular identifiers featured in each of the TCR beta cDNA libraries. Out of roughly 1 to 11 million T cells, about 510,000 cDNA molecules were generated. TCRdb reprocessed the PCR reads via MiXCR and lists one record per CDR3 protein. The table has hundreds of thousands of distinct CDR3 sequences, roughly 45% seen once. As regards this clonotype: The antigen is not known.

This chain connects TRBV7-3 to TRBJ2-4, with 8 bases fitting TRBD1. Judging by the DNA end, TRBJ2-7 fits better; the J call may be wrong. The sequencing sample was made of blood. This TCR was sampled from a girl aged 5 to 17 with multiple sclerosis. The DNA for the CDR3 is TGTGCCAGCAGCTTAGCCCCCGCCAGGGGGCCCTACGAGCAGTACTTC. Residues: CASSLAPARGPYEQYF.